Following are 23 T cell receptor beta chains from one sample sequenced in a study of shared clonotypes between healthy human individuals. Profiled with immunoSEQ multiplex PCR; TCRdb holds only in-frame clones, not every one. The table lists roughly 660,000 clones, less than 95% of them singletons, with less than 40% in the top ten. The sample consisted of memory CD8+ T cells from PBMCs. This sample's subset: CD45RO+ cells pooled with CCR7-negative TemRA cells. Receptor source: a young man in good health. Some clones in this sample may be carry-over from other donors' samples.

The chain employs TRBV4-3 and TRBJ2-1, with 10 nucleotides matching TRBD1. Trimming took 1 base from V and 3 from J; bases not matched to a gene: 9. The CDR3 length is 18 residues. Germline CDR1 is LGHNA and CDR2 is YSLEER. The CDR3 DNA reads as TGCGCCAGCAGCCAAGGGACAGGGGGGGGGAGTCGCTACAATGAGCAGTTCTTC. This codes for CASSQGTGGGSRYNEQFF.

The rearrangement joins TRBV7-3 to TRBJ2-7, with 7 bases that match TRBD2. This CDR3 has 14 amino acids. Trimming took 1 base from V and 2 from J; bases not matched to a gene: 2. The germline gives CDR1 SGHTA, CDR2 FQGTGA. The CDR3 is CASSLMAGAYEQYF. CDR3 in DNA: TGTGCCAGCAGCTTAATGGCGGGGGCCTACGAGCAGTACTTC.

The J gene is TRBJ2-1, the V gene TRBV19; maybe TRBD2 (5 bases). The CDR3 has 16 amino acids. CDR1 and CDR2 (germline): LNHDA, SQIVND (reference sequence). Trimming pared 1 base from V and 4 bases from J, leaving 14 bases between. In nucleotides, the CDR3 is TGTGCCAGTAGTATAGGGGTCGCGAGAGGGTACAATGAGCAGTTCTTC. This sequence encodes CASSIGVARGYNEQFF.

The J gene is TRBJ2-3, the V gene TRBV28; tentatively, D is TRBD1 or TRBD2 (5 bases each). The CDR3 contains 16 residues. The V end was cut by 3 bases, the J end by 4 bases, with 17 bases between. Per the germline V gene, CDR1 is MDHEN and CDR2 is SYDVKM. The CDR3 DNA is TGTGCCAGCAGTTTTCCCCGGGGCCTCCGCCCAGATACGCAGTATTTT. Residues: CASSFPRGLRPDTQYF.

The CDR3 DNA sequence: TGCGCCAGCAGCTTGTGGCAGACCGGGGAGCTGTTTTTT. Translated: CASSLWQTGELFF. The V gene is TRBV5-1, the J gene TRBJ2-2; no definite D call. The CDR3 extends over 13 amino acids. The V end was cut by 1 base, the J end by 5 bases, with 6 bases between. The germline gives CDR1 SGHRS, CDR2 YFSETQ. Using reference TRBV5-1 and TRBJ2-2 for the parts outside the CDR3, the full variable domain is KAGVTQTPRYLIKTRGQQVTLSCSPISGHRSVSWYQQTPGQGLQFLFEYFSETQRNKGNFPGRFSGRQFSNSRSEMNVSTLELGDSALYLCASSLWQTGELFFGEGSRLTVL.

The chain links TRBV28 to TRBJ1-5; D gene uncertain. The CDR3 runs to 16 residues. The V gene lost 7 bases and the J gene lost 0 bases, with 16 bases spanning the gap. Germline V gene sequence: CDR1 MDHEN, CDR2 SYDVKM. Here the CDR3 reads CASTQLFVDSNQPQHF. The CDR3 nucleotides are TGTGCCAGCACCCAACTTTTCGTTGATAGCAATCAGCCCCAGCATTTT.

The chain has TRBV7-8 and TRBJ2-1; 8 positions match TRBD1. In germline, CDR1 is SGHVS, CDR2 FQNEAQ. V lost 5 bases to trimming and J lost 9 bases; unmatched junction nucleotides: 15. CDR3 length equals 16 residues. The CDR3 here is CASSPMRQGRIGEQFF. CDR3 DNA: TGTGCCAGCAGCCCGATGAGACAGGGGCGCATTGGTGAGCAGTTCTTC.

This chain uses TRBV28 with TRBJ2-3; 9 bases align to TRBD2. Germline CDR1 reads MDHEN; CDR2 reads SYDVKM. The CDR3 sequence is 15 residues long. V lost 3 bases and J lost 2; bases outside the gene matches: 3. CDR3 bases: TGTGCCAGCAGTTTTGGGGGACTAGCCACAGATACGCAGTATTTT. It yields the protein CASSFGGLATDTQYF.

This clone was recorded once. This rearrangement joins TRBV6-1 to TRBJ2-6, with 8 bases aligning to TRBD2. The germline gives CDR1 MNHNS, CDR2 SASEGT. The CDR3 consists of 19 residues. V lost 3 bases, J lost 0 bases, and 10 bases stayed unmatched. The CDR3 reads CASSDLEREWSSGANVLTF. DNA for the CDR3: TGTGCCAGCAGTGACCTTGAGCGGGAGTGGAGCTCTGGGGCCAACGTCCTGACTTTC.

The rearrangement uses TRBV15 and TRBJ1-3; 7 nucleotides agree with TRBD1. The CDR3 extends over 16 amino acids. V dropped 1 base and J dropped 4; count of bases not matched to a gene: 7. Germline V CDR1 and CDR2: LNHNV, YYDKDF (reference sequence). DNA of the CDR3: TGTGCCACCAGCAGAGCAAGACAGGGTTCAGGAAACACCATATATTTT. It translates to CATSRARQGSGNTIYF.

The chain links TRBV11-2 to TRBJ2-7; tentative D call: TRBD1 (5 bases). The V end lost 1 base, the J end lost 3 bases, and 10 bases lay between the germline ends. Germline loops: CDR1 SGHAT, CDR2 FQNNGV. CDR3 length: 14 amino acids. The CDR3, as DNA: TGTGCCAGCAGCTTAGGACAGCGTTACTACGAGCAGTACTTC. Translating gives CASSLGQRYYEQYF.

CDR3 sequence (DNA): TGTGCCAGCAGCCGTCGAGGGAGGGGGAACTATGGCTACACCTTC. Translated, it gives CASSRRGRGNYGYTF. This sequence joins TRBV7-2 and TRBJ1-2; perhaps TRBD1 as D (6 bases). The CDR3 covers 15 residues. Per the germline V gene, CDR1 is SGHTA and CDR2 is FQGNSA. The V gene lost 5 bases and the J gene lost 2 bases, with 15 bases spanning the gap. The complete variable domain, with remaining parts taken from reference TRBV7-2 and TRBJ1-2, reads GAGVSQSPSNKVTEKGKDVELRCDPISGHTALYWYRQSLGQGLEFLIYFQGNSAPDKSGLPSDRFSAERTGGSVSTLTIQRTQQEDSAVYLCASSRRGRGNYGYTFGSGTRLTVV.

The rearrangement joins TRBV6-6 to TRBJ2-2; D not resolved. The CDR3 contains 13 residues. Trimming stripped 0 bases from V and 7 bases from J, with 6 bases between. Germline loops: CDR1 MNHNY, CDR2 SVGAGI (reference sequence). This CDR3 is CASSYSPVGELFF. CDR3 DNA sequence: TGTGCCAGCAGTTACTCTCCCGTCGGGGAGCTGTTTTTT.

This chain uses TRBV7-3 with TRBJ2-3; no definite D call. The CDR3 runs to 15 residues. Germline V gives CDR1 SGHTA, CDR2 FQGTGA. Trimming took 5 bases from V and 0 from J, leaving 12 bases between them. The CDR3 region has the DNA TGTGCCAGCAGCCGAAACCCGACTAGCACAGATACGCAGTATTTT. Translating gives CASSRNPTSTDTQYF.

DNA of the CDR3: TGTGCCAGCTCACCCAGGGGACTAAACGCCCACGAGCAGTACTTC. This encodes CASSPRGLNAHEQYF. This chain joins TRBV18 and TRBJ2-7, with D possibly matching TRBD2 (7 bases). V was trimmed by 3 bases and J by 5 bases, leaving 17 bases between them. The CDR3 has 15 amino acids. Germline V gene sequence: CDR1 KGHSH, CDR2 LQKENI.

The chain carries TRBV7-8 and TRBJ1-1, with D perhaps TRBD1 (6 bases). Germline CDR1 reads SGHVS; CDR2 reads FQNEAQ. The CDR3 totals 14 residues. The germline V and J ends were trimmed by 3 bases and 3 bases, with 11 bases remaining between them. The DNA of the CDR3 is TGTGCCAGCAGCTTTAGGGGGGAGTACACTGAAGCTTTCTTT. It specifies CASSFRGEYTEAFF.

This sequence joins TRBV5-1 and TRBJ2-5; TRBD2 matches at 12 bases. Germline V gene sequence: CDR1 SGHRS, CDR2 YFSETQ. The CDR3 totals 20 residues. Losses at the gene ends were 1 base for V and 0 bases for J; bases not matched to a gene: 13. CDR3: CASSLTTRLAGAPNQETQYF. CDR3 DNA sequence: TGCGCCAGCAGCTTGACCACCCGACTAGCGGGAGCGCCTAACCAAGAGACCCAGTACTTC.

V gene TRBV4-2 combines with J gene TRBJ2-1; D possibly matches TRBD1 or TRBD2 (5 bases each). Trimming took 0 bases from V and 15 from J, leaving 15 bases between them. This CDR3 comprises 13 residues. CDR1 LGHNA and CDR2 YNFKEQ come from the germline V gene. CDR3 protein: CASSQDRAGTWFF. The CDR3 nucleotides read TGTGCCAGCAGCCAAGATCGGGCTGGGACCTGGTTCTTC.

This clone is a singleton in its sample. The CDR3 sequence: CASSLAAGELFF. CDR3 coding DNA: TGTGCCAGCAGCTTAGCAGCCGGGGAGCTGTTTTTT. V is TRBV7-3 and J is TRBJ2-2; the D is unclear. This CDR3 comprises 12 residues. Per germline, CDR1 SGHTA and CDR2 FQGTGA. Trimming stripped 2 bases from V and 6 bases from J, with 4 bases between.

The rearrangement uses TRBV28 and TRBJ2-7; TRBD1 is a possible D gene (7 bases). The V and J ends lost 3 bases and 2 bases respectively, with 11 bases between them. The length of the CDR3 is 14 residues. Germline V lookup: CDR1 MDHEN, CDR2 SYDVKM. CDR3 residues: CASSFSGGTYEQYF. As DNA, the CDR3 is TGTGCCAGCAGTTTTTCAGGGGGGACCTACGAGCAGTACTTC.

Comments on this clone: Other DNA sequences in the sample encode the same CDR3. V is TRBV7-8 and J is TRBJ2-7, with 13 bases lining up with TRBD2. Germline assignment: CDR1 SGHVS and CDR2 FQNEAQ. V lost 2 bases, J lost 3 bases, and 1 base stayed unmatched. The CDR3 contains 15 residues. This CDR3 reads CASSLRTSGSYEQYF. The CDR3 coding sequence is TGTGCCAGCAGCTTACGGACTAGCGGGAGCTACGAGCAGTACTTC.

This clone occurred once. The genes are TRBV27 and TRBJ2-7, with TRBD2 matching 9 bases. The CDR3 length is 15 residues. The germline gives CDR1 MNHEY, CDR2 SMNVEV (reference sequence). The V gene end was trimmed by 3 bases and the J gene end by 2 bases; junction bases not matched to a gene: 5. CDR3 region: CASSFAGGPPYEQYF. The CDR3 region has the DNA TGTGCCAGCAGTTTCGCGGGAGGGCCCCCCTACGAGCAGTACTTC.

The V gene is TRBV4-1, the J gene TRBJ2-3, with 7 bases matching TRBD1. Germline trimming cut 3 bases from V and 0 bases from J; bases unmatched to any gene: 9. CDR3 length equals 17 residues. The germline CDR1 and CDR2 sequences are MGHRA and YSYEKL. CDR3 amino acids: CASSHRQGQTSTDTQYF. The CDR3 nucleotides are TGCGCCAGCAGCCACCGACAGGGCCAGACTAGCACAGATACGCAGTATTTT.